Listed below are T cell receptor beta chains from one sample, sequenced in a study of T cell responses to AZD1222 COVID-19 vaccine. Assay used: immunoSEQ multiplex PCR; TCRdb lists only in-frame clones, some missing. The sample holds over 150,000 clones, 80% to 90% seen once. Sequencing used peripheral blood, obtained on day 0 of AZD1222 vaccination. These receptors all come from an adult in good health. CDR3s include the opening cysteine and the closing phenylalanine or tryptophan. A D gene is named only where the DNA matches it firmly. Part of the rows lack a size; the others show once, few, many or a class for expanded clones.

TRBJ2-2 TRBD1 TRBV11-3 - CASRGQGNTGELFF TGTGCCAGCAGGGGACAGGGTAACACCGGGGAGCTGTTTTTT
TRBJ1-5 TRBD1 TRBV18 once CASSPQGQGSNQPQHF TGTGCCAGCTCACCACAGGGACAGGGGTCCAATCAGCCCCAGCATTTT
TRBJ1-4 - TRBV28 - CASSLDTGASNEKLFF TGTGCCAGCAGTTTAGATACAGGAGCCTCTAATGAAAAACTGTTTTTT
TRBJ1-1 - TRBV2 once CASGPGHKNTEAFF TGTGCCAGCGGGCCGGGACACAAGAACACTGAAGCTTTCTTT
TRBJ2-7 TRBD2 TRBV29-1 - CSAEGTSGSYEQYF TGCAGCGCCGAAGGGACTAGCGGTTCCTACGAGCAGTACTTC
TRBJ2-1 - TRBV3-1/TRBV3-2 - CASSQWTDEQFF TGTGCCAGCAGCCAATGGACGGATGAGCAGTTCTTC
TRBJ1-2 - TRBV29-1 - CSVANPDTEANYGYTF TGCAGCGTTGCAAACCCGGACACGGAAGCTAACTATGGCTACACCTTC
TRBJ1-5 TRBD1 TRBV6-2/TRBV6-3 - CASSRTGGRQPQHF TGTGCCAGCAGTAGAACAGGGGGCAGGCAGCCCCAGCATTTT
TRBJ1-4 - TRBV18 - CASSPPGEGRGKLFF TGTGCCAGCTCACCACCGGGAGAGGGCCGGGGGAAACTGTTTTTT
TRBJ2-7 - TRBV5-8 once CASGQPWDGLYEQYF TGTGCCAGCGGTCAACCCTGGGACGGACTCTACGAGCAGTACTTC
TRBJ2-1 - TRBV16 - CASSPPRSSYNEQFF TGTGCCAGCAGCCCCCCGCGGAGCTCCTACAATGAGCAGTTCTTC
TRBJ1-5 - TRBV4-1 - CASASEREGQPQHF TGCGCCAGCGCGTCGGAAAGGGAAGGGCAGCCCCAGCATTTT
TRBJ2-3 - TRBV7-9 - CASSFSPYISTDTQYF TGTGCCAGCAGCTTTAGCCCTTACATTAGCACAGATACGCAGTATTTT
TRBJ1-3 - TRBV2 - CASSPSWGTGNTIYF TGTGCCAGCAGCCCCAGTTGGGGGACTGGAAACACCATATATTTT